Below, 3 T cell receptor beta chains from the same sample are listed, as sequenced in a study of immune evolution from preneoplasia to lung adenocarcinoma. Produced via immunoSEQ multiplex PCR; TCRdb's table is partial and in-frame only. The table includes some 2,500 clones, about four fifths detected once. The sequencing sample was made of FFPE adjacent normal lung tissue. All receptors come from a person older than 75 with lung adenocarcinoma.

This clone came up a few times. This chain uses TRBV27 with TRBJ1-3, with D maybe TRBD1 (5 bases). CDR3 length: 16 amino acids. The V gene's germline CDR1 is MNHEY and CDR2 SMNVEV (reference sequence). V was clipped by 2 bases and J by 4 bases, with 15 bases between them. This CDR3 reads CASSLATPRAGNTIYF. The CDR3 nucleotides are TGTGCCAGCAGTTTAGCCACTCCCAGGGCCGGAAACACCATATATTTT.

V gene TRBV5-1 combines with J gene TRBJ2-2; TRBD2 matches 10 bases. The CDR3 covers 19 residues. CDR1 and CDR2 (germline): SGHRS, YFSETQ. The ends lost 0 bases at V and 6 bases at J; junction bases unmatched: 14. As DNA, the CDR3 is TGCGCCAGCAGCTTGGACTTCCGGGGACTAGCGAATTGGGCCGGGGAGCTGTTTTTT. It translates to CASSLDFRGLANWAGELFF.

This chain links TRBV29-1 with TRBJ2-5; possibly TRBD1 for D (6 bases). The CDR3 runs to 13 residues. Between the trimmed V and J ends, which lost 6 bases and 0 bases, there was a span of 11 bases. Germline V gene sequence: CDR1 SQVTM, CDR2 ANQGSEA. Here the CDR3 DNA reads TGCAGCGTCGCTGACAGGTACCAAGAGACCCAGTACTTC. Its protein is CSVADRYQETQYF.